Listed below are T cell receptor beta chains from one sample, sequenced in a study of T cell responses to AZD1222 COVID-19 vaccine. TCRdb's copy holds only in-frame clones and misses some; the assay was immunoSEQ multiplex PCR. The top ten hold 1.5% to 2% of the sample, which has over 200,000 clones, roughly 94% seen once. The sequencing used peripheral blood, collected 28 days after the second dose of the MenACWY control vaccine. The receptors derive from an adult who received the MenACWY meningococcal vaccine as a control. Each CDR3 is given with its conserved first and last residue. Fields, in order: J gene, clone size, D gene, V gene, CDR3 protein, CDR3 DNA. D genes are given only for firm matches. Where a row states a size, it is once, few, many or the class of an expanded clone; other rows omit it.

>TRBJ1-5|-|-|TRBV4-3
CASSQVSGSNQPQHF
TGCGCCAGCAGCCAAGTCTCAGGCAGCAATCAGCCCCAGCATTTT
>TRBJ1-1|-|-|TRBV4-3
CASSQVGATEAFF
TGCGCCAGCAGCCAAGTGGGCGCGACTGAAGCTTTCTTT
>TRBJ2-1|-|TRBD2|TRBV28
CASSKLAGVYNEQFF
TGTGCCAGCAGCAAACTAGCGGGGGTCTACAATGAGCAGTTCTTC
>TRBJ2-1|-|TRBD2|TRBV27
CASRLAGDFYNEQFF
TGTGCCAGCAGACTAGCGGGAGACTTTTACAATGAGCAGTTCTTC
>TRBJ1-3|-|-|TRBV6-5
CASSYMDGTGNTIYF
TGTGCCAGCAGTTATATGGACGGGACCGGAAACACCATATATTTT
>TRBJ1-4|-|-|TRBV9
CASSAHGSTNEKLFF
TGTGCCAGCAGCGCACACGGGTCAACTAATGAAAAACTGTTTTTT
>TRBJ2-1|-|TRBD1|TRBV30
CAWSVRGLYNEQFF
TGTGCCTGGAGTGTTAGGGGGCTATACAATGAGCAGTTCTTC
>TRBJ2-1|-|TRBD2|TRBV5-4
CASSSGGDYNEQFF
TGTGCCAGCAGCAGCGGGGGGGATTACAATGAGCAGTTCTTC
>TRBJ2-3|-|-|TRBV24-1
CATSARDTRSTDTQYF
TGTGCCACCAGTGCCCGGGACACCCGTAGCACAGATACGCAGTATTTT
>TRBJ1-6|-|-|TRBV6-5
CASKSLLYNSPLHF
TGTGCCAGCAAAAGCCTATTATATAATTCACCCCTCCACTTT
>TRBJ2-1|-|-|TRBV20-1
CSASPGSNNEQFF
TGCAGTGCTAGTCCCGGGAGTAACAATGAGCAGTTCTTC
>TRBJ1-1|-|-|TRBV4-1
CASSQGQTGRNTEAFF
TGCGCCAGCAGCCAAGGGCAGACAGGACGGAACACTGAAGCTTTCTTT
>TRBJ2-7|-|TRBD1|TRBV4-1
CASSQFGTGPNEQYF
TGCGCCAGCAGCCAGTTCGGGACAGGGCCCAACGAGCAGTACTTC
>TRBJ2-7|-|-|TRBV5-4
CASSLGGKGGVYEQYF
TGTGCCAGCAGCTTGGGCGGGAAGGGGGGAGTGTACGAGCAGTACTTC
>TRBJ2-7|-|TRBD1|TRBV19
CASSMTGVVYEQYF
TGTGCCAGTAGTATGACAGGGGTCGTCTACGAGCAGTACTTC
>TRBJ2-7|-|TRBD2|TRBV3-1/TRBV3-2
CASSQDHPSSGSEQYF
TGTGCCAGCAGCCAAGATCATCCGTCTAGCGGGAGCGAGCAGTACTTC
>TRBJ1-5|-|TRBD1|TRBV28
CASLTDRGNQPQHF
TGTGCCAGCCTAACGGACAGGGGCAATCAGCCCCAGCATTTT
>TRBJ2-2|-|-|TRBV7-2
CASSLDSRRQELFF
TGTGCCAGCAGCTTAGACTCTCGCCGGCAGGAGCTGTTTTTT
>TRBJ2-5|-|-|TRBV24-1
CATSPTELGRSETQYF
TGTGCCACCAGTCCCACGGAACTAGGACGGTCAGAGACCCAGTACTTC
>TRBJ2-1|once|TRBD2|TRBV24-1
CVTSDLAGGNSYNEQFF
TGTGTCACCAGTGACCTAGCGGGCGGCAACTCCTACAATGAGCAGTTCTTC
>TRBJ2-2|-|-|TRBV6-5
CASSWGRGDGELFF
TGTGCCAGCAGTTGGGGCAGGGGTGACGGGGAGCTGTTTTTT
>TRBJ1-1|-|-|TRBV15
CATSRVFAGTTEAFF
TGTGCCACCAGCAGAGTTTTCGCAGGAACCACTGAAGCTTTCTTT
>TRBJ2-1|once|TRBD1|TRBV5-6
CASSDQGTGRAYNEQFF
TGTGCCAGCAGCGATCAAGGGACAGGGAGGGCCTACAATGAGCAGTTCTTC
>TRBJ2-1|few|-|TRBV6-5
CASSPDRDFYNEQFF
TGTGCCAGCAGTCCCGACCGGGACTTCTACAATGAGCAGTTCTTC
>TRBJ1-3|-|TRBD1|TRBV25-1
CASSERTGAGNTIYF
TGTGCCAGCAGTGAACGGACAGGGGCTGGAAACACCATATATTTT
>TRBJ1-1|-|-|TRBV29-1
CSVEKGNTEAFF
TGCAGCGTTGAGAAGGGGAACACTGAAGCTTTCTTT
>TRBJ1-4|-|-|TRBV30
CAWSAHGATNEKLFF
TGTGCCTGGAGCGCCCACGGTGCAACTAATGAAAAACTGTTTTTT